The entry below describes one TCR beta chain. Its specificity is not known. The data derive from a study of CD8 T cells in ankylosing spondylitis. Study-level results: Reactive arthritis synovial fluid and blood previously showed some of these motif variants.

Germline lookup yields CDR1 DFQATT and CDR2 SNEGSKA (reference sequence). The CDR3 runs to 16 residues. With V trimmed by 0 bases and J by 2 bases, 8 bases remained unmatched. TCRdb used MiXCR to reprocess the 5' RACE reads, holding one entry per CDR3 protein. The repertoire holds over 150,000 distinct CDR3 sequences, with 15% to 20% as singletons. This clonotype was obtained from a male donor under 30 with ankylosing spondylitis or in good health (not recorded which). This sequence joins TRBV20-1 and TRBJ2-3, with 7 bases matching TRBD2. What was sequenced was blood, either unsorted or a sorted T cell fraction (not recorded which). The CDR3 sequence is CSARDPPGRYTDTQYF. CDR3 nucleotide sequence: TGCAGTGCTAGAGATCCCCCCGGGAGGTACACAGATACGCAGTATTTT.